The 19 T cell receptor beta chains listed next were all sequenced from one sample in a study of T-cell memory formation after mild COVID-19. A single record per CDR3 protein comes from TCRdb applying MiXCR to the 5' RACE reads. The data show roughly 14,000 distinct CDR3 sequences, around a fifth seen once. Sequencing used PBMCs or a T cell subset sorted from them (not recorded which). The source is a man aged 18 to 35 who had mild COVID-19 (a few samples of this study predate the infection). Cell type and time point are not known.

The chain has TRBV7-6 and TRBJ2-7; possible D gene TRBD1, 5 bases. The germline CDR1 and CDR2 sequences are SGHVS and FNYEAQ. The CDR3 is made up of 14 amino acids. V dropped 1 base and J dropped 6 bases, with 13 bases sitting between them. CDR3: CASSLEVAGFEQYF. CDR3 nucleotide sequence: TGTGCCAGCAGCTTAGAGGTCGCAGGGTTCGAGCAGTACTTC.

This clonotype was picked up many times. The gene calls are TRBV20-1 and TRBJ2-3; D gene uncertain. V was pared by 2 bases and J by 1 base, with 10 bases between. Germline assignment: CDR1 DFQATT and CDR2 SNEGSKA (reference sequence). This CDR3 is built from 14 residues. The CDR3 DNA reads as TGCAGTGCTAGAATTGGGTGGGGCACAGATACGCAGTATTTT. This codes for CSARIGWGTDTQYF.

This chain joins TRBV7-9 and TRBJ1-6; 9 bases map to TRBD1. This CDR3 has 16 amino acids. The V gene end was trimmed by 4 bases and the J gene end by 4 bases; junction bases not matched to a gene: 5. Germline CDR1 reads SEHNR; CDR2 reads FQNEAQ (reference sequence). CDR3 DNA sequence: TGTGCCAGCAGCTCCGGACAGGGGTTTTATAATTCACCCCTCCACTTT. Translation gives CASSSGQGFYNSPLHF.

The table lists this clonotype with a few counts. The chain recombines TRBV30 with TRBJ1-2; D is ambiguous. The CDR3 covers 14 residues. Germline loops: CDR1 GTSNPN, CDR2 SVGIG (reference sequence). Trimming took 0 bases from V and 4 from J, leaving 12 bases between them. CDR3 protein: CAWSVNRRSYGYTF. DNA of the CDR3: TGTGCCTGGAGTGTAAATCGACGCAGCTATGGCTACACCTTC.

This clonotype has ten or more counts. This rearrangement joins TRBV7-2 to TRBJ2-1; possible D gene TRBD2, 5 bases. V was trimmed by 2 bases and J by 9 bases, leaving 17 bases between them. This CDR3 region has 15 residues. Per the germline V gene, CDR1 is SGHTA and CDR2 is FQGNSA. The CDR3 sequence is CASSLQLGFSGEQFF. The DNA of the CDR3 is TGTGCCAGCAGCTTACAGCTGGGGTTCAGCGGTGAGCAGTTCTTC.

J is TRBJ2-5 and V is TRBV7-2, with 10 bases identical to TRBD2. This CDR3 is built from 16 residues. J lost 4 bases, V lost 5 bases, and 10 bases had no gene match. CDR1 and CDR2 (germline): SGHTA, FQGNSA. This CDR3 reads CASSTSTSGPTETQYF. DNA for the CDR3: TGTGCCAGCAGCACCTCGACTAGCGGGCCCACAGAGACCCAGTACTTC.

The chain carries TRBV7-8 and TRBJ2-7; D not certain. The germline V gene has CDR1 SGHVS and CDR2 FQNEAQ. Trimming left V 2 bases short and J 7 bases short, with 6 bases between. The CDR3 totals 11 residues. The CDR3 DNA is TGTGCCAGCAGCTTATCTTGGGAGCAGTACTTC. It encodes CASSLSWEQYF. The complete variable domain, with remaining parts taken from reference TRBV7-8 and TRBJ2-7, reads GAGVSQSPRYKVAKRGQDVALRCDPISGHVSLFWYQQALGQGPEFLTYFQNEAQLDKSGLPSDRFFAERPEGSVSTLKIQRTQQEDSAVYLCASSLSWEQYFGPGTRLTVT.

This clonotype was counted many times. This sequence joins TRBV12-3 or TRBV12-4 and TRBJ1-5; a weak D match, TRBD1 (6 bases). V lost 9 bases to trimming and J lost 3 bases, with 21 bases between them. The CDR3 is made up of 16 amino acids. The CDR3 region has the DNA TGTGCCAGTACCTCGTCCACGGGGGCCCTCAATCAGCCCCAGCATTTT. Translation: CASTSSTGALNQPQHF.

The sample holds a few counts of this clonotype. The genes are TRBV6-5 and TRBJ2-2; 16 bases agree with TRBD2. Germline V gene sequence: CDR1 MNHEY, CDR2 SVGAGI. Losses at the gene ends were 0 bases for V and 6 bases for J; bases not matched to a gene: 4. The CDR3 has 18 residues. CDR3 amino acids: CASSYSGTSGGAAGELFF. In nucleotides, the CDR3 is TGTGCCAGCAGTTACTCCGGGACTAGCGGGGGGGCCGCCGGGGAGCTGTTTTTT.

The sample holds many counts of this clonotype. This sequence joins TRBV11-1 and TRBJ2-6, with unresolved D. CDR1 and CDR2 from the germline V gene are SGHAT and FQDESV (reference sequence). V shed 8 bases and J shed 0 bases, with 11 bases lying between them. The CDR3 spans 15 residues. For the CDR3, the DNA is TGTGCCAGCCGTGGGCAAAGCTCTGGGGCCAACGTCCTGACTTTC. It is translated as CASRGQSSGANVLTF.

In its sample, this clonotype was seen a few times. DNA for the CDR3: TGTGCCAGCACAGGGGGGCCTCAAGAGACCCAGTACTTC. This translates into CASTGGPQETQYF. The chain combines TRBV6-1 with TRBJ2-5; perhaps TRBD1 as D (7 bases). The V and J ends lost 7 bases and 2 bases respectively, with 11 bases between them. The length of the CDR3 is 13 residues. From germline, CDR1 is MNHNS and CDR2 SASEGT.

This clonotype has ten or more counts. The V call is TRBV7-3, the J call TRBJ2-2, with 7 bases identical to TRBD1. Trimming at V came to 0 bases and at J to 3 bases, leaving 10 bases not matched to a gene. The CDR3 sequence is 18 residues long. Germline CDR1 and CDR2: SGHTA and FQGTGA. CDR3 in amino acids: CASSLTGPGQIYTGELFF. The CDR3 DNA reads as TGTGCCAGCAGCTTAACTGGACCGGGACAGATCTACACCGGGGAGCTGTTTTTT.

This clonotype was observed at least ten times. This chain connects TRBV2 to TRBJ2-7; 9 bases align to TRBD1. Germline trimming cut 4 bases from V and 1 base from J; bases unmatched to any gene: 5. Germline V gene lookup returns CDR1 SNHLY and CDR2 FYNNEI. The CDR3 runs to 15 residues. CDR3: CASSATGGLSYEQYV. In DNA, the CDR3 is TGTGCCAGCAGTGCCACAGGGGGCCTGTCCTACGAGCAGTACGTC.

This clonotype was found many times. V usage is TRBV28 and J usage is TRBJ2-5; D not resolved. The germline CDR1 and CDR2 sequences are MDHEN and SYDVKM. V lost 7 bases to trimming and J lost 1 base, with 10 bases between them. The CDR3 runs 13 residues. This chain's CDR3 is CASKRLRQETQYF. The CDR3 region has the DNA TGTGCCAGCAAGAGGCTGCGCCAAGAGACCCAGTACTTC.

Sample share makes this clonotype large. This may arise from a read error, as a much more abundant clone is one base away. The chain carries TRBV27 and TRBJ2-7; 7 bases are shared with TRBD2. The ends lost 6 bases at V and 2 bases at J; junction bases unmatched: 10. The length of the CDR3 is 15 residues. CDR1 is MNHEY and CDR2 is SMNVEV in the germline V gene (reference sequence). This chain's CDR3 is CASSHWGGTPYEQYF. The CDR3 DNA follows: TGTGCCAGCAGCCACTGGGGGGGTACGCCCTACGAGCAGTACTTC.

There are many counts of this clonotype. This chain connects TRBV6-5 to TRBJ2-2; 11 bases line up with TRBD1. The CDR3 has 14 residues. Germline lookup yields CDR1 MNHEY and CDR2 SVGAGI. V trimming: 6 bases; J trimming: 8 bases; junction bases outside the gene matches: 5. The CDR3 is CASSPDRGPGELFF. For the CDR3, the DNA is TGTGCCAGCAGCCCGGACAGGGGGCCGGGGGAGCTGTTTTTT.

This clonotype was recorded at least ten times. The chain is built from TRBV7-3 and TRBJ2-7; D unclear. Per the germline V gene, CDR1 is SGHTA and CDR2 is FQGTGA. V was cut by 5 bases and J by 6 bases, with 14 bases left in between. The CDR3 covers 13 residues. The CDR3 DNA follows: TGTGCCAGCAGCGACGGGCTTGCCGGCGAGCAGTACTTC. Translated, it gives CASSDGLAGEQYF.

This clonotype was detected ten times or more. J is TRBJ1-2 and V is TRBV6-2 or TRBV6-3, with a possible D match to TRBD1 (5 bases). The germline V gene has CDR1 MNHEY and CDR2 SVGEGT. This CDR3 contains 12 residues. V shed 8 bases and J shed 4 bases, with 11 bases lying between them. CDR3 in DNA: TGTGCCAGCGGCGAACAGGTCTATGGCTACACCTTC. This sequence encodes CASGEQVYGYTF.

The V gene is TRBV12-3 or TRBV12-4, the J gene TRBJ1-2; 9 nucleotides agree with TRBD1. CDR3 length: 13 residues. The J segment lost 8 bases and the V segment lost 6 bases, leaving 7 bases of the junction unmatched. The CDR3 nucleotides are TGTGCCAGCAGCACGGGACAGGGTGAGGGCTACACCTTC. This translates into CASSTGQGEGYTF.